The 18 T cell receptor beta chains below were found in one sample sequenced in a study of blood T cell repertoires in COVID-19 (dated by TCRdb to the early 2020s). Receptor libraries were prepared by the immunoSEQ multiplex PCR assay. TCRdb re-hosts the immuneACCESS table, in-frame sequences only. Its copies lack some clones; in the studies checked, an unresolved V gene accounts for under half of them, and the cause for the rest is not known. The sample table holds fewer than 450,000 clones, of which about 90% were seen once. Of the sample, less than 3.5% falls within the top ten clones. The sequenced material came from peripheral blood. The receptors shown here come from a woman in her late teens or twenties who had recovered from COVID-19.

The chain couples TRBV19 to TRBJ1-2; D perhaps matches TRBD1 (6 bases). The CDR3 contains 16 residues. CDR1 and CDR2 (germline): LNHDA, SQIVND (reference sequence). Trimming removed 3 bases at V and 4 bases at J, with 18 bases between. CDR3 amino acids: CASSIHRTAPPYGYTF. The DNA of the CDR3 is TGTGCCAGTAGTATCCACCGGACAGCGCCTCCCTATGGCTACACCTTC. The variable domain in full, with the rest retrieved from reference TRBV19 and TRBJ1-2, is DGGITQSPKYLFRKEGQNVTLSCEQNLNHDAMYWYRQDPGQGLRLIYYSQIVNDFQKGDIAEGYSVSREKKESFPLTVTSAQKNPTAFYLCASSIHRTAPPYGYTFGSGTRLTVV.

This chain links TRBV5-4 with TRBJ1-2; 7 nucleotides line up with TRBD1. The CDR3 is made up of 16 amino acids. Germline V lookup: CDR1 SGHNT, CDR2 YYREEE (reference sequence). Trimming took 3 bases from V and 2 from J; bases not matched to a gene: 10. CDR3 nucleotides: TGTGCCAGCAGCTCACCGATGAAGGGACAGAACTATGGCTACACCTTC. It encodes CASSSPMKGQNYGYTF.

This sequence joins TRBV24-1 and TRBJ1-5; 8 bases align to TRBD1. The CDR3 is 16 residues long. CDR1 and CDR2 (germline): KGHDR, SFDVKD. The trim removed 3 bases at V and 3 bases at J, leaving 6 bases unmatched. This CDR3 is CATSDGTGAVNQPQHF. In nucleotides, the CDR3 is TGTGCCACCAGTGATGGGACAGGCGCTGTCAATCAGCCCCAGCATTTT.

A single count supports this clone. The J gene is TRBJ2-3, the V gene TRBV5-1, with D tentatively TRBD1 (5 bases). The CDR3 has 16 amino acids. Between the trimmed V and J ends, which lost 3 bases and 0 bases, there was a span of 14 bases. Germline V gene sequence: CDR1 SGHRS, CDR2 YFSETQ. CDR3 bases: TGCGCCAGCAGCTCTTGGGTAGGGGTTAGCACAGATACGCAGTATTTT. Protein sequence: CASSSWVGVSTDTQYF.

In regard to this clone: Other DNA sequences in the sample encode the same CDR3. The chain employs TRBV6-5 and TRBJ1-1; D not certain. CDR3 length: 14 residues. Germline V gene sequence: CDR1 MNHEY, CDR2 SVGAGI. V shed 6 bases and J shed 0 bases, with 11 bases lying between them. The CDR3: CASSRDTLNTEAFF. The CDR3 DNA is TGTGCCAGCAGCCGAGACACGCTGAACACTGAAGCTTTCTTT.

The chain couples TRBV24-1 to TRBJ2-7; D is possibly TRBD1 (5 bases). This CDR3 has 13 residues. V was clipped by 5 bases and J by 2 bases, with 9 bases between them. Germline loops: CDR1 KGHDR, CDR2 SFDVKD. In DNA form, the CDR3 reads TGTGCCACCAGTGGTCACAGGCCCTACGAGCAGTACGTC. This translates into CATSGHRPYEQYV.

This chain joins TRBV7-8 and TRBJ2-2; D unclear. This CDR3 spans 15 amino acids. Trimming removed 1 base at V and 5 bases at J, with 11 bases between. From germline, CDR1 is SGHVS and CDR2 FQNEAQ. This chain's CDR3 is CASSLGSASTGELFF. CDR3 nucleotides: TGTGCCAGCAGCTTAGGGTCAGCTAGTACCGGGGAGCTGTTTTTT.

The rearrangement joins TRBV5-4 to TRBJ2-3, with 9 bases that match TRBD1. CDR1 and CDR2 from the germline V gene are SGHNT and YYREEE (reference sequence). V shed 0 bases and J 6 bases; nucleotides not matched to a gene: 5. This CDR3 has 15 residues. CDR3 nucleotides: TGTGCCAGCAGCTTGGGGGACAGGGACGCCGATACGCAGTATTTT. Translated: CASSLGDRDADTQYF.

CDR3 in amino acids: CASSHIGAASYNSPLHF. For the CDR3, the DNA is TGTGCCAGCAGTCATATAGGGGCAGCCTCCTATAATTCACCCCTCCACTTT. The V and J genes are TRBV7-8 and TRBJ1-6, with D possibly TRBD1 on 5 matching bases. CDR1 is SGHVS and CDR2 is FQNEAQ in the germline V gene. V lost 6 bases and J 0 bases, leaving 15 bases between the germline ends. CDR3 size: 17 residues.

The V call is TRBV30, the J call TRBJ1-2; tentative D call: TRBD1 (6 bases). CDR1 is GTSNPN and CDR2 is SVGIG in the germline V gene (reference sequence). V lost 3 bases and J 0 bases, leaving 11 bases between the germline ends. This CDR3 region has 14 residues. The DNA of the CDR3 is TGTGCCTGGAGCAGGGGTATGACTAACTATGGCTACACCTTC. It codes for CAWSRGMTNYGYTF.

The chain links TRBV28 to TRBJ2-1; TRBD2 aligns across 10 bases. Germline V gives CDR1 MDHEN, CDR2 SYDVKM. J was trimmed by 3 bases and V by 4 bases; bases with no gene match: 6. This CDR3 comprises 16 residues. The CDR3 region is CASSSLAGVFYNEQFF. CDR3 sequence (DNA): TGTGCCAGCAGTTCCCTAGCGGGAGTGTTCTACAATGAGCAGTTCTTC.

Comment on this clone: The sample carries other DNA sequences with the same CDR3. This chain connects TRBV30 to TRBJ1-6, with D perhaps TRBD1 (5 bases). Germline assignment: CDR1 GTSNPN and CDR2 SVGIG (reference sequence). There are 13 residues in the CDR3. Trimming left V 1 base short and J 7 bases short, with 8 bases between. The CDR3 DNA is TGTGCCTGGAGTGGGGGGGGGAATTCACCCCTCCACTTT. Amino acid sequence: CAWSGGGNSPLHF.

This clone is medium-sized. This rearrangement joins TRBV4-1 to TRBJ2-2, with D unclear. V shed 3 bases and J shed 1 base, with 6 bases lying between them. The length of the CDR3 is 14 residues. CDR1 is MGHRA and CDR2 is YSYEKL in the germline V gene. The DNA of the CDR3 is TGCGCCAGCAGCCACCACAAGAACACCGGGGAGCTGTTTTTT. Its protein product is CASSHHKNTGELFF.

The V and J genes are TRBV13 and TRBJ2-3; TRBD1 matches 10 bases. The CDR3 covers 15 residues. V was clipped by 5 bases and J by 3 bases; unmatched bases: 5. Germline V gene sequence: CDR1 PRHDT, CDR2 FYEKMQ (reference sequence). CDR3 DNA: TGTGCCAGCAGCGACCGGGACAGGGGAACAGATACGCAGTATTTT. It codes for CASSDRDRGTDTQYF.

This chain links TRBV30 with TRBJ2-5; 7 bases agree with TRBD2. The CDR3 has 13 residues. Germline CDR1 reads GTSNPN; CDR2 reads SVGIG (reference sequence). After removal of 3 bases from V and 5 bases from J, the junction contained 6 bases not matched to a gene. The CDR3 DNA follows: TGTGCCTGGAGGGTGGGAGGGACGGAGACCCAGTACTTC. Protein product: CAWRVGGTETQYF.

This clone appeared a single time. V and J are TRBV18 and TRBJ2-3; 8 bases match TRBD1. V lost 5 bases and J lost 4; bases outside the gene matches: 2. In germline, CDR1 is KGHSH, CDR2 LQKENI. The CDR3 covers 13 residues. CDR3 loop: CASSSDRADTQYF. DNA of the CDR3: TGTGCCAGCTCATCGGACAGGGCAGATACGCAGTATTTT.

This clone was seen once. The V and J genes are TRBV7-2 and TRBJ1-4, with D perhaps matching TRBD1 (6 bases). Trimming shortened V by 5 bases and J by 0 bases, and 10 bases separated the two germline ends. Germline V lookup: CDR1 SGHTA, CDR2 FQGNSA. The CDR3 covers 15 residues. CDR3 sequence: CASSQGGATNEKLFF. Written as DNA, the CDR3 is TGTGCCAGCAGCCAAGGGGGGGCAACTAATGAAAAACTGTTTTTT.

The V and J genes are TRBV7-2 and TRBJ2-1; 13 nucleotides agree with TRBD2. Germline V gene data show CDR1 as SGHTA and CDR2 as FQGNSA. The CDR3 length is 19 residues. Trimming cost V 5 bases and J 6 bases; bases outside gene matches: 16. The CDR3 DNA is TGTGCCAGCAGCGTCGCCGGGACAACGGGACTAGCGGGAACCAATGAGCAGTTCTTC. It codes for CASSVAGTTGLAGTNEQFF.